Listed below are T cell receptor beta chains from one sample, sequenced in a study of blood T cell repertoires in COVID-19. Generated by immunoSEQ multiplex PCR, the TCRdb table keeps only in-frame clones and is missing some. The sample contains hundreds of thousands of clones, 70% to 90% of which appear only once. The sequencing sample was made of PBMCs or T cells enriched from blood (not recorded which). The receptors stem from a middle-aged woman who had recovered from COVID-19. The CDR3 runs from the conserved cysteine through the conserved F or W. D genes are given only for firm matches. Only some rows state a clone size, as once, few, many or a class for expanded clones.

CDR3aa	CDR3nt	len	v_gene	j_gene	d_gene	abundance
CASSLGRGMNTEAFF	TGTGCCAGCAGCTTAGGACGGGGAATGAACACTGAAGCTTTCTTT	15	TRBV7-3	TRBJ1-1	NA	NA
CAISGLAPYEQYF	TGTGCCATCTCGGGACTAGCGCCTTACGAGCAGTACTTC	13	TRBV11-3	TRBJ2-7	TRBD2	NA
CASSLQLNQETQYF	TGTGCCAGCAGTTTACAGCTAAACCAAGAGACCCAGTACTTC	14	TRBV6-5	TRBJ2-5	NA	NA
CASSKRGRDTEAFF	TGTGCCAGCAGCAAAAGGGGGCGGGACACTGAAGCTTTCTTT	14	TRBV21-1	TRBJ1-1	NA	NA
CASSLLNRGPNTEAFF	TGTGCCAGCAGTTTACTAAACAGGGGCCCGAACACTGAAGCTTTCTTT	16	TRBV28	TRBJ1-1	TRBD1	NA
CASKTSGGPIYEQYF	TGTGCCAGCAAAACATCCGGGGGGCCGATCTACGAGCAGTACTTC	15	TRBV6-5	TRBJ2-7	NA	NA
CASSPDRDPLYEQYF	TGTGCCAGCAGCCCAGACAGGGATCCTTTATACGAGCAGTACTTC	15	TRBV7-2	TRBJ2-7	TRBD1	NA
CASSQVGGMTTTNTEAFF	TGTGCCAGCAGCCAAGTTGGAGGAATGACCACCACGAACACTGAAGCTTTCTTT	18	TRBV3-1/TRBV3-2	TRBJ1-1	NA	NA
CASSSGGANTGELFF	TGTGCCAGCAGTTCAGGAGGGGCAAACACCGGGGAGCTGTTTTTT	15	TRBV7-9	TRBJ2-2	NA	NA
CASGLSTDTQYF	TGTGCCAGCGGGCTGAGCACAGATACGCAGTATTTT	12	TRBV11-3	TRBJ2-3	NA	NA
CAGPRPGGRRYGYTF	TGTGCCGGACCTAGACCAGGGGGCAGGAGGTATGGCTACACCTTC	15	TRBV30	TRBJ1-2	TRBD1	NA
CASSSTEYNEQFF	TGTGCCAGCAGCTCGACAGAGTACAATGAGCAGTTCTTC	13	TRBV7-3	TRBJ2-1	NA	NA
CSVSGLAGSSYNEQFF	TGCAGCGTCTCGGGACTAGCGGGGTCCTCCTACAATGAGCAGTTCTTC	16	TRBV29-1	TRBJ2-1	TRBD2	NA
CASSLDLEKLFF	TGTGCCAGCAGCTTAGATCTGGAAAAACTGTTTTTT	12	TRBV11-2	TRBJ1-4	NA	once
CAWIGARAPTEAFF	TGTGCCTGGATAGGGGCCAGGGCGCCCACTGAAGCTTTCTTT	14	TRBV30	TRBJ1-1	NA	NA
CASSPRGTGVGYTF	TGTGCCAGCAGCCCACGGGGGACAGGGGTCGGCTACACCTTC	14	TRBV11-2	TRBJ1-2	TRBD1	NA
CASSSSTSSYNEQFF	TGTGCCAGCAGCTCGAGCACTAGCTCCTACAATGAGCAGTTCTTC	15	TRBV5-4	TRBJ2-1	NA	NA
CASSAEGGPTDTQYF	TGCGCCAGCAGCGCGGAGGGAGGGCCCACAGATACGCAGTATTTT	15	TRBV10-1	TRBJ2-3	TRBD2	once
CASRIRTGGGQPQHF	TGTGCCAGCAGGATCCGGACAGGGGGAGGTCAGCCCCAGCATTTT	15	TRBV28	TRBJ1-5	TRBD1	NA
CASRKGDSGNTIYF	TGTGCCAGCAGAAAAGGAGACTCTGGAAACACCATATATTTT	14	TRBV6-5	TRBJ1-3	NA	once
CSASSSDYMNTEAFF	TGCAGTGCTAGTAGTTCAGACTATATGAACACTGAAGCTTTCTTT	15	TRBV20-1	TRBJ1-1	NA	NA
CASSLGQGSGNTIYF	TGTGCCAGCAGTTTGGGGCAGGGCTCTGGAAACACCATATATTTT	15	TRBV27	TRBJ1-3	NA	NA
CASSIRPSAGDEQYF	TGTGCCAGTAGTATCCGGCCTAGCGCAGGCGACGAGCAGTACTTC	15	TRBV19	TRBJ2-7	NA	NA
CASSPIRGSGTEAFF	TGTGCCAGCAGTCCGATTCGTGGTAGCGGCACTGAAGCTTTCTTT	15	TRBV11-3	TRBJ1-1	NA	once
CASSLIFSTGGAGQPQHF	TGTGCCAGCAGCTTAATCTTTAGTACAGGGGGCGCGGGGCAGCCCCAGCATTTT	18	TRBV7-2	TRBJ1-5	TRBD1	NA
CASSQLNRASGAYNEQFF	TGTGCCAGCAGCCAATTAAATAGGGCTAGCGGAGCCTACAATGAGCAGTTCTTC	18	TRBV14	TRBJ2-1	TRBD2	NA
CASSLGGGNTEAFF	TGTGCCAGCAGCTTAGGGGGAGGGAACACTGAAGCTTTCTTT	14	TRBV7-3	TRBJ1-1	NA	NA
CASRGTTFRELFF	TGTGCCAGCAGGGGGACAACCTTTCGGGAGCTGTTTTTT	13	TRBV28	TRBJ2-2	NA	NA
CASSPSAGSHYGYTF	TGTGCCAGCAGTCCCTCGGCAGGATCGCACTATGGCTACACCTTC	15	TRBV27	TRBJ1-2	NA	many
CASSFRGSSGNTIYF	TGTGCCAGCAGCTTTAGGGGGAGCTCTGGAAACACCATATATTTT	15	TRBV5-8	TRBJ1-3	NA	NA
CASSLLLGDYGYTF	TGTGCCAGCAGCTTACTGTTAGGGGATTATGGCTACACCTTC	14	TRBV7-2	TRBJ1-2	NA	NA
CASSSGTQVYGYTF	TGTGCCAGCAGCTCAGGGACACAAGTCTATGGCTACACCTTC	14	TRBV7-9	TRBJ1-2	NA	NA
CAWSVSGNQPQHF	TGTGCCTGGAGTGTGTCAGGCAATCAGCCCCAGCATTTT	13	TRBV30	TRBJ1-5	NA	NA
CASSGRGSPLHF	TGTGCCAGCAGCGGACGCGGTTCACCCCTCCACTTT	12	TRBV9	TRBJ1-6	NA	NA
CASSFSGEETQYF	TGCGCCAGCAGCTTTTCCGGGGAAGAGACCCAGTACTTC	13	TRBV5-1	TRBJ2-5	NA	NA
CASRGPGAVDTQYF	TGCGCCAGCAGGGGGCCAGGGGCGGTAGATACGCAGTATTTT	14	TRBV5-1	TRBJ2-3	NA	NA
CASSRERASYNEQFF	TGTGCCAGCAGCCGGGAGCGGGCCTCCTACAATGAGCAGTTCTTC	15	TRBV7-3	TRBJ2-1	NA	NA
CASSIDYSRPPLHF	TGTGCCAGTAGTATAGATTACAGTCGACCGCCCCTCCACTTT	14	TRBV19	TRBJ1-6	NA	few
CASSVAFTDTQYF	TGTGCCAGCAGCGTAGCGTTCACAGATACGCAGTATTTT	13	TRBV9	TRBJ2-3	NA	NA
CASSPWRLTRVEQFF	TGTGCCAGCAGCCCCTGGCGACTGACGAGGGTTGAGCAGTTCTTC	15	TRBV5-6	TRBJ2-1	NA	NA
CASSQDAGTQYF	TGCGCCAGCAGCCAAGATGCGGGCACGCAGTATTTT	12	TRBV4-1	TRBJ2-3	NA	NA
CASSQRDSSYEQYF	TGTGCCAGCAGCCAACGAGACAGCTCCTACGAGCAGTACTTC	14	TRBV5-4	TRBJ2-7	NA	NA
CASSGPLAYEQYF	TGTGCCAGCAGCGGTCCCCTGGCCTACGAGCAGTACTTC	13	TRBV2	TRBJ2-7	NA	NA
CASSQDRGEGLEQFF	TGCGCCAGCAGCCAAGATAGGGGGGAGGGCCTGGAGCAGTTCTTC	15	TRBV4-3	TRBJ2-1	NA	NA
CASSLSASGPVLTF	TGTGCCAGCAGCTTATCGGCCTCTGGGCCCGTCCTGACTTTC	14	TRBV7-2	TRBJ2-6	NA	NA
CASSPLSGGAYNEQFF	TGTGCCAGCAGTCCCCTTAGCGGAGGAGCCTACAATGAGCAGTTCTTC	16	TRBV11-2	TRBJ2-1	NA	NA
CASSLASAKQETQYF	TGCGCCAGCAGCTTGGCCAGCGCCAAACAAGAGACCCAGTACTTC	15	TRBV5-1	TRBJ2-5	NA	NA
CASSSTSGGFSYEQYF	TGCGCCAGCAGCTCGACTAGCGGGGGGTTCTCCTACGAGCAGTACTTC	16	TRBV5-1	TRBJ2-7	TRBD2	NA